Presented here are 2 T cell receptor beta chains from one specimen sequenced in a study of HIV-infected patients and healthy controls. cDNA was made from 500 ng RNA using alpha and beta constant primers. Each of the alpha and beta chains got its own library through chain-specific third strand synthesis with indices. TCRdb ran MiXCR on the 5' RACE reads and lists one entry per CDR3 protein. The sample holds about 12,000 distinct CDR3 sequences; approximately 9.1% are singletons and the top ten take around 20%. The repertoire came from unfractionated whole blood and reflected all unsorted peripheral T cells. The specimen comprised blood, sampled before antiretroviral therapy. The receptors derive from an adult with HIV infection. The donor label of this sample is uncertain.

This clonotype was seen more than once but under ten times. The CDR3 protein is CASSFSGEDNEQFF. CDR3 bases: TGTGCCAGCAGCTTTTCAGGGGAGGATAATGAGCAGTTCTTC. V usage is TRBV5-6 and J usage is TRBJ2-1; either TRBD1 or TRBD2 may supply D (6 bases each). The germline V gene has CDR1 SGHDT and CDR2 YYEEEE. The V end was cut by 2 bases, the J end by 7 bases, with 13 bases between. The CDR3 is 14 amino acids. Supplemented by reference TRBV5-6 and TRBJ2-1, the full variable domain reads DAGVTQSPTHLIKTRGQQVTLRCSPKSGHDTVSWYQQALGQGPQFIFQYYEEEERQRGNFPDRFSGHQFPNYSSELNVNALLLGDSALYLCASSFSGEDNEQFFGPGTRLTVL.

The chain links TRBV11-2 to TRBJ2-7; 8 bases map to TRBD2. Germline-derived CDR1 and CDR2 are SGHAT and FQNNGV. Germline trimming cut 3 bases from V and 0 bases from J; bases unmatched to any gene: 4. The CDR3 spans 15 residues. CDR3 region: CASSLGSGISYEQYF. In nucleotides, the CDR3 is TGTGCCAGCAGCTTGGGTAGCGGGATCTCCTACGAGCAGTACTTC.